This TCR beta chain is drawn from a study of CD8+ T cells in alopecia areata. In the study overall: It was oral tofacitinib, at 5 to 10 mg twice daily, that treated patients received.

Treatment meaning: oral pan-JAK inhibitor, 5-10 mg twice daily. With 1 base removed from V and 9 bases from J, the gap between germline ends came to 4 bases. The CDR3 runs 12 residues. In germline, CDR1 is SEHNR, CDR2 FQNEAQ (reference sequence). Reverse transcription of extracted RNA yielded cDNA, which provided the sequencing template. Produced via immunoSEQ multiplex PCR; TCRdb's table is partial and in-frame only. Of roughly 150,000 clones in the sample, roughly 52% were seen once. Sequencing used CD8+ T cells sorted from blood, obtained at week 4, from a patient treated with tofacitinib. The TCR was taken from a human donor with alopecia areata. The gene calls are TRBV7-9 and TRBJ1-6; unclear D gene. The CDR3 spells CASSLESSPLHF. The DNA for the CDR3 is TGTGCCAGCAGCTTAGAAAGTTCACCCCTCCACTTT.